The clone carrying this TCR beta chain showed up just a few times. The target antigen is unknown. The data stem from a study of shared clonotypes between healthy human individuals. Notes on the study in general: An effect of sequencing depth on clonotype sharing among donors was expected. Unshared clonotypes carried lower generation probabilities than those common to all four donors.

Some 30,000 T cell genomes, or about 190 ng DNA, went into the sorted-subset replicate PCRs. Repertoires were generated with immunoSEQ multiplex PCR, while TCRdb's copy carries only in-frame clones and drops some. The profile covers nearly 750,000 clones, with 72% appearing a single time and less than 2% taken by the ten largest. J was trimmed by 1 base and V by 3 bases; bases with no gene match: 5. Per the germline V gene, CDR1 is SGHRS and CDR2 is YFSETQ. The CDR3 covers 17 residues. The TCR sequence derives from a woman under 40 in good health. V is TRBV5-1 and J is TRBJ2-6; 9 bases are a match to TRBD1. What was sequenced was memory CD4+ T cells sorted from blood. Subset denoted: CD45RA-negative fraction. The CDR3 region is CASSSGQGTSGANVLTF. The CDR3 bases are TGCGCCAGCAGCTCTGGACAGGGGACGTCTGGGGCCAACGTCCTGACTTTC.